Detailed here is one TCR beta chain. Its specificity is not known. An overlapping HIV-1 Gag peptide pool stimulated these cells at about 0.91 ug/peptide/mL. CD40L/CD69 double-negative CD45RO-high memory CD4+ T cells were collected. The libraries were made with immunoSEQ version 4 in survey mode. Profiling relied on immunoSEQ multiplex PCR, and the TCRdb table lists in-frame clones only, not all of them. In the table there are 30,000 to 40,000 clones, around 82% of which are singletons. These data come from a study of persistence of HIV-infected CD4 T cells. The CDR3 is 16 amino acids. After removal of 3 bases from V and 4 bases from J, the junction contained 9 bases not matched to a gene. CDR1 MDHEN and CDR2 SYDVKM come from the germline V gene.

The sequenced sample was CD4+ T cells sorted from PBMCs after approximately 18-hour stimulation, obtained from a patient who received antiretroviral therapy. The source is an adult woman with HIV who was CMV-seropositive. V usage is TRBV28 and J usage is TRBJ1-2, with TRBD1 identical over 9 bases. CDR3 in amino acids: CASSLGPGQGIYGYTF. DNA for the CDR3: TGTGCCAGCAGTTTGGGACCAGGACAGGGGATCTATGGCTACACCTTC.